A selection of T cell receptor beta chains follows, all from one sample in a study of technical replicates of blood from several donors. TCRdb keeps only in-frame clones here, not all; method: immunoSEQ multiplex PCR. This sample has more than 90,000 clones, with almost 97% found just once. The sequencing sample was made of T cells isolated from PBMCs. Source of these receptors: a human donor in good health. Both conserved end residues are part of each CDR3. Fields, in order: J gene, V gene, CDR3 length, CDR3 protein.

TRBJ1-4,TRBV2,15,CASRDSQGTNEKLFF
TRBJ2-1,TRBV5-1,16,CASSRVSGSLDNEQFF
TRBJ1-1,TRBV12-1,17,CASSSRKLGGVNTEAFF
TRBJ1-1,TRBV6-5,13,CASSLVGATEAFF
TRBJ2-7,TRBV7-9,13,CASSPGGPFEQYF
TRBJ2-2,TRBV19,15,CASSIVGLPGGELFF
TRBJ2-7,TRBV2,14,CASMGLAGPYEQYF
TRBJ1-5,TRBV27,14,CASSLSMANQPQHF
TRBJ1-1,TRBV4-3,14,CASSLGLMNTEAFF
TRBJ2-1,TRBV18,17,CASSPRTSGRTYNEQFF
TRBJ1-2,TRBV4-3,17,CASSQEVSDNVWLGYTF
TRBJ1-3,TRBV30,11,CASSGGNTIYF
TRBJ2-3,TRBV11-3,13,CASSPTGPDTQYF
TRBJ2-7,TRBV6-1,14,CASREREGLSEQYF
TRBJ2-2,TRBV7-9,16,CASSSQTGVNTGELFF
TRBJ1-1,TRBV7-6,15,CASISGQGSFSEAFF
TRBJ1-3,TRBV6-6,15,CASSYSEDTGNTIYF
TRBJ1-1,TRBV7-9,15,CASSLAGARNTEAFF
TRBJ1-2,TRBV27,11,CASKNGGGYTF
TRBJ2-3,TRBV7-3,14,CASSLAGWVDTQYF
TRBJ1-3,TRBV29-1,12,CSVAYSGNTIYF
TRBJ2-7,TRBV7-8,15,CASSSRDLSSYEQYF
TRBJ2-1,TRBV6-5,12,CASSYLGDEQFF
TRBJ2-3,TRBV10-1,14,CASSEGRELDTQYF
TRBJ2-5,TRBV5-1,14,CASSLTGLQETQYF
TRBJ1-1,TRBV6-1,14,CASSGRTGETEAFF
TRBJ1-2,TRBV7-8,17,CASSLVPGGQILYGYTF
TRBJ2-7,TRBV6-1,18,CASSEINIGRPSSYEQYF
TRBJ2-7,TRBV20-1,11,CSASVGLEQYF
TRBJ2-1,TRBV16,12,CASSPGSDEQFF
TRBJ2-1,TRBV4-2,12,CAVETGRNEQFF
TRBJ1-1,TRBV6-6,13,CAIQDSRNTEAFF
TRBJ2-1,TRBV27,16,CASTELAGGPYNEQFF
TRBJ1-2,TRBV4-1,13,CASSQAPYNGYTF
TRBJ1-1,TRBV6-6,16,CASSYVKLGANTEAFF
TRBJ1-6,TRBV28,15,CASSFRQGHNSPLHF
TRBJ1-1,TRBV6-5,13,CASVGQINTEAFF
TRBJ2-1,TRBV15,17,CATSKPRGGLSYNEQFF
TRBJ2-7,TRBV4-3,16,CASSQALAGGYYEQYF
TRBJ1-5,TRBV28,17,CASSLKRGQAGGQPQHF
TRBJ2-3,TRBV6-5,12,CASRRDRVAQYF
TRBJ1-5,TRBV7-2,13,CASSFDINQPQHF
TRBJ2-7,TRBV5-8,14,CASSLVLASYEQYF
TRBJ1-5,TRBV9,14,CASSPQPARQPQHF
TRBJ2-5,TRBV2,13,CASLGRGYETQYF
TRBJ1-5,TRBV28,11,CASRANQPQHF
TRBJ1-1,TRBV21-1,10,CARHFTEAFF
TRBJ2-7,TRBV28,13,CASTSGSPYEQYF
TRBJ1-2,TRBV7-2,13,CASSYGGGNGYTF
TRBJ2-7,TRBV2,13,CASSVTASYEQYF
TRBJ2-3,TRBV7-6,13,CASAGGYTDTQYF
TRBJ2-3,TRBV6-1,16,CASSEGWGGPTDTQYF
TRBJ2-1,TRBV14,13,CASSSLAINEQFF
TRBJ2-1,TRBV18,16,CASSPREDFSYNEQFF
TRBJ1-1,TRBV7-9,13,CASSLSDTTEAFF
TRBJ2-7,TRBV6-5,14,CASTPLAESYEQYF
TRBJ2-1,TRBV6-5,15,CASSGTGGIHNEQFF
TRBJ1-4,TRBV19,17,CASSITPSTGANEKLFF
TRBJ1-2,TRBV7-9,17,CASSLFYRGQLNYGYTF